The source of this T cell receptor beta chain is a study of glioma-infiltrating T cells. Whole-study results and caveats: Tissue-blood divergence was below expectation in non-neoplastic patients, above in gliomas. Tissue and blood shared very few CDR3 sequences.

Trimming cost V 5 bases and J 6 bases; bases outside gene matches: 7. CDR3 length equals 15 residues. CDR1 and CDR2 (germline): LGHDT, YNNKEL (reference sequence). TCR alpha and beta CDR3 regions were amplified from RNA using iRepertoire nested multiplex PCR. One-step reverse transcription and amplification started from around 100-400 ng of tissue mRNA or PBMC total RNA. Each CDR3 protein is one row after TCRdb ran MiXCR on the multiplex PCR reads. The sample carries approximately 190,000 distinct CDR3 sequences, about 31% recorded once. As regards this clonotype: Its target is not known.

This sequence was found in a human donor with low-grade glioma or glioblastoma, undergoing nonglioma brain surgery, or in good health (not recorded which). The material sequenced was glioma tissue, nonneoplastic brain tissue, or PBMCs (not recorded which). The V and J genes are TRBV3-1 and TRBJ1-2; TRBD1 matches at 12 bases. The CDR3 region is CASSTPGTGGHGYTF. CDR3 DNA: TGTGCCAGCAGCACCCCCGGGACAGGGGGCCATGGCTACACCTTC.